This TCR beta chain stems from a study of cytomegalovirus exposure and HLA in healthy donors. About the study: HLA-typed donors contributed 65 million to 85 million unique TCRs, which were held in an early data release. Study-level points and caveats: With DRB1 most and HLA-C fewest, TCR association rates differed between HLA loci in a later analysis. Within an earlier analysis, most TCR beta V segments proved productive either about 87% or about 30% of the time.

Germline assignment: CDR1 SGHNT and CDR2 YYREEE (reference sequence). The V end was cut by 2 bases, the J end by 11 bases, with 14 bases between. This CDR3 is built from 13 residues. In regard to this clone: Its specificity is unknown.

The study ran its PCR with 60 Vbeta and 13 Jbeta primers. TCRdb's copy holds only in-frame clones and misses some; the assay was immunoSEQ multiplex PCR. The profile shows 99,000 or so clones, over 60% of them singletons. The TCR was taken from a man aged 35 to 55 in good health and CMV-seropositive. Sequencing input: PBMCs. The V call is TRBV5-4, the J call TRBJ2-4; tentatively, D is TRBD2 (7 bases). The CDR3 protein is CASSLGGATLQYF. CDR3 nucleotide sequence: TGTGCCAGCAGCTTAGGGGGGGCTACGCTTCAGTACTTC.